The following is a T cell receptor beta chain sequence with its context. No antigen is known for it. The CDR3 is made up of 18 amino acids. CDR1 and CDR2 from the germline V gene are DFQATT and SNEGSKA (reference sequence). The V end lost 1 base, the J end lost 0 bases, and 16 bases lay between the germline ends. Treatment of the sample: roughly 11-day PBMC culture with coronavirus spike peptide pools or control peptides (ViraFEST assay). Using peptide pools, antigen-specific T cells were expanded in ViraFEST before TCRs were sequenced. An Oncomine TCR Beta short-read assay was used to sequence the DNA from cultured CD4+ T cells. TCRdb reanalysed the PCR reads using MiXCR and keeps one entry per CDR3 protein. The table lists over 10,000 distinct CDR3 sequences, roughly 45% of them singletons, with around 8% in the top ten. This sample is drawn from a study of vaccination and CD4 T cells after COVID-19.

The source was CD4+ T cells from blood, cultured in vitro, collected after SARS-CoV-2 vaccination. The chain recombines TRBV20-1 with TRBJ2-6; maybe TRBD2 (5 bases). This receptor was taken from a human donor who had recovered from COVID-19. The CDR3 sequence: CSARVSGGPLSGANVLTF. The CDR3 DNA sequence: TGCAGTGCTAGAGTTTCCGGAGGACCCCTCTCTGGGGCCAACGTCCTGACTTTC.